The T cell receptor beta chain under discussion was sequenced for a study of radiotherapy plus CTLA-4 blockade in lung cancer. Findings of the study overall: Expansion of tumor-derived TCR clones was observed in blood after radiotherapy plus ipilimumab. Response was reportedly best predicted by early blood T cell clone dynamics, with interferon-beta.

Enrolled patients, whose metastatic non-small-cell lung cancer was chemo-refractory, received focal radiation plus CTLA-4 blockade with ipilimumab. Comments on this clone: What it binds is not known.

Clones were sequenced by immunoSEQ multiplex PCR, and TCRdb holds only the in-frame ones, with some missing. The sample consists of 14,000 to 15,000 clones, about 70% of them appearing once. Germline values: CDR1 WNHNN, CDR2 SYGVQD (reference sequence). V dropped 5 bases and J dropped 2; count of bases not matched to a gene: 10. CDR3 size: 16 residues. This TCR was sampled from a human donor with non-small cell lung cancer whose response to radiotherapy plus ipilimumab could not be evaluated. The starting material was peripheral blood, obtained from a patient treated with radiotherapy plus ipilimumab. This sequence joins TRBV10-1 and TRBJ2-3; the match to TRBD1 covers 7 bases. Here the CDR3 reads CASSFSTGQATDTQYF. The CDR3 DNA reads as TGCGCCAGCAGTTTTTCGACCGGACAGGCCACAGATACGCAGTATTTT.